This TCR beta chain was sequenced in a study of blood T cell repertoires in COVID-19. All enrollees were roughly 18 to 90 years old and from under 25 US areas. In Cohort 3, a recovered donor had either two negative PCRs, clearance, or symptom resolution. TCRdb's table, derived via immunoSEQ multiplex PCR, lists solely in-frame clones and lacks some. Found here are a few hundred thousand clones, 85% to 90% of them singletons; the top ten hold approximately 1.2%. The CDR3 length is 15 residues. The V gene end was trimmed by 5 bases and the J gene end by 7 bases; junction bases not matched to a gene: 5. CDR1 is SGHTA, CDR2 FQGNSA, per germline.

Sequenced sample: PBMCs or T cells enriched from blood (not recorded which). The clonotype comes from a woman younger than 30 who had recovered from COVID-19. This sequence joins TRBV7-2 and TRBJ2-3; 14 bases align to TRBD2. The CDR3 sequence: CASSEGLAGAYTQYF. CDR3 nucleotide sequence: TGTGCCAGCAGCGAGGGACTAGCGGGGGCTTATACGCAGTATTTT.